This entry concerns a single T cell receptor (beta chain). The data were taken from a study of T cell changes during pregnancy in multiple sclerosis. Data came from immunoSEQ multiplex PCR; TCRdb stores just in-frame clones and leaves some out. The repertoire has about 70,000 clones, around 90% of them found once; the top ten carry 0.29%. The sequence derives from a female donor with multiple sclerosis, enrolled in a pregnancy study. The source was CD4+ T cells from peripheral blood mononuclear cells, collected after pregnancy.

CDR3 DNA sequence: TGCGCCAGCAGCTTGTCAGGGTTAAGCTCCTACGAGCAGTACTTC. It translates to CASSLSGLSSYEQYF. This sequence joins TRBV5-1 and TRBJ2-7; TRBD1 might be the D (5 bases). The CDR3 length is 15 residues. Germline V CDR1 and CDR2: SGHRS, YFSETQ. The ends were cut back, 1 base at V and 0 bases at J, with 11 bases in the middle. Filled out from reference TRBV5-1 and TRBJ2-7, the complete variable domain reads KAGVTQTPRYLIKTRGQQVTLSCSPISGHRSVSWYQQTPGQGLQFLFEYFSETQRNKGNFPGRFSGRQFSNSRSEMNVSTLELGDSALYLCASSLSGLSSYEQYFGPGTRLTVT.